This is a list of T cell receptor beta chains from one sample in a study of blood T cell repertoires in COVID-19. The protocol was immunoSEQ multiplex PCR, while the TCRdb copy is restricted to in-frame clones and leaves out a portion. This table has roughly 140,000 clones, 85% to 90% appearing once. Sequenced sample: PBMCs or T cells enriched from blood (not recorded which). These receptors were taken from a woman between 25 and 40 years old with acute COVID-19. Each CDR3 is given with its conserved first and last residue. Each record gives: V gene, D gene, J gene, clone size, CDR3 DNA, CDR3 protein. D genes are given only for firm matches. Some rows mark clone size as missing; the rest say once, few, many or name a class of expanded clone.

TRBV5-1	NA	TRBJ2-1	NA	TGCGCCAGCAGCCGGGACTTGAGCTCCTACAATGAGCAGTTCTTC	CASSRDLSSYNEQFF
TRBV28	NA	TRBJ2-3	NA	TGTGCCAGCAGTTCAGGGTCCCCTAGCACAGATACGCAGTATTTT	CASSSGSPSTDTQYF
TRBV7-3	TRBD1	TRBJ2-7	few	TGTGCCAGCAGCGCGACAGGGCCCTACGAGCAGTACTTC	CASSATGPYEQYF
TRBV18	NA	TRBJ2-7	NA	TGTGCCAGCTCACCACTCCCCCCGGGGTTCCCCTACGAGCAGTACTTC	CASSPLPPGFPYEQYF
TRBV28	NA	TRBJ2-7	NA	TGTGCCACCGAGGTACCCCGCAGCTACGAGCAGTACTTC	CATEVPRSYEQYF
TRBV7-3	TRBD2	TRBJ2-1	NA	TGTGCCAGCAGTCCAAGCGGGAGGGGTTACAATGAGCAGTTCTTC	CASSPSGRGYNEQFF
TRBV27	NA	TRBJ1-2	few	TGTGCCAGCGAGTTGGGCTACACCTTC	CASELGYTF
TRBV4-3	TRBD2	TRBJ2-3	NA	TGCGCCAGCAGCCAAGGGGCGGGAGTAGCAGATACGCAGTATTTT	CASSQGAGVADTQYF
TRBV6-5	NA	TRBJ2-1	NA	TGTGCCAGCAAAAGATCCGCCGTAGAATACAATGAGCAGTTCTTC	CASKRSAVEYNEQFF
TRBV25-1	TRBD2	TRBJ2-2	NA	TGTGCCAGCAGTGAACTAGCGGGAGATGCGTCCGGGGAGCTGTTTTTT	CASSELAGDASGELFF
TRBV20-1	NA	TRBJ1-2	NA	TGCAGTGCTAGTGGTCCGGGGGACTATGGCTACACCTTC	CSASGPGDYGYTF
TRBV7-2	NA	TRBJ1-2	NA	TGTGCCAGCAGCTTATATAATCAGAATGGCTACACCTTC	CASSLYNQNGYTF
TRBV7-3	NA	TRBJ2-3	NA	TGTGCCAGCAGCCTACAAAGCGGGCCCACAGATACGCAGTATTTT	CASSLQSGPTDTQYF
TRBV11-2	TRBD1	TRBJ1-1	NA	TGTGCCAGCAGCTTAGAGGGGGACAGGAACTTTGAAGCTTTCTTT	CASSLEGDRNFEAFF
TRBV27	TRBD2	TRBJ2-7	few	TGTGCCAGCAGTAATAGCGGGATGCTCCACGAGCAGTACTTC	CASSNSGMLHEQYF